One sample yielded the 3 T cell receptor beta chains listed below, sequenced in a study of blood T cells in healthy people across ages. Next came a second PCR, run for about 7 to 12 cycles, which used a sample-barcoded 5' primer along with a J-beta primer mix. TCRdb independently ran MiXCR on the 5' RACE reads; one entry per CDR3 protein. The sample consists of about 1.4 million distinct CDR3 sequences, approximately 59% of them appearing once. Sequenced sample: blood. Source of these receptors: a man aged 18 to 29 in good health.

The chain links TRBV9 to TRBJ2-7; 10 positions agree with TRBD1. V gave up 3 bases and J gave up 4 bases; unmatched junction bases: 16. CDR1 and CDR2 from the germline V gene are SGDLS and YYNGEE. This CDR3 is built from 18 residues. DNA of the CDR3: TGTGCCAGCAGCGGATCTCTTTATGGGACAGGGGACGTTTACGAGCAGTACTTC. It yields the protein CASSGSLYGTGDVYEQYF.

The gene calls are TRBV20-1 and TRBJ1-5, with TRBD1 identical over 8 bases. With 6 bases clipped from V and 1 base from J, the junction kept 5 bases outside the gene matches. CDR1 is DFQATT and CDR2 is SNEGSKA in the germline V gene (reference sequence). CDR3 length: 14 residues. In DNA, the CDR3 is TGCAGTGCAACCCACAGGGGGAGCAATCAGCCCCAGCATTTT. Translated, it gives CSATHRGSNQPQHF.

The chain combines TRBV7-9 with TRBJ2-7; the match to TRBD2 covers 7 bases. V shed 2 bases and J 7 bases; nucleotides not matched to a gene: 8. Germline CDR1 is SEHNR and CDR2 is FQNEAQ (reference sequence). The CDR3 sequence is 14 residues long. CDR3 sequence reads: CASSLTSASVEQYF. The CDR3 DNA follows: TGTGCCAGCAGCTTAACTAGCGCCTCCGTAGAGCAGTACTTC.